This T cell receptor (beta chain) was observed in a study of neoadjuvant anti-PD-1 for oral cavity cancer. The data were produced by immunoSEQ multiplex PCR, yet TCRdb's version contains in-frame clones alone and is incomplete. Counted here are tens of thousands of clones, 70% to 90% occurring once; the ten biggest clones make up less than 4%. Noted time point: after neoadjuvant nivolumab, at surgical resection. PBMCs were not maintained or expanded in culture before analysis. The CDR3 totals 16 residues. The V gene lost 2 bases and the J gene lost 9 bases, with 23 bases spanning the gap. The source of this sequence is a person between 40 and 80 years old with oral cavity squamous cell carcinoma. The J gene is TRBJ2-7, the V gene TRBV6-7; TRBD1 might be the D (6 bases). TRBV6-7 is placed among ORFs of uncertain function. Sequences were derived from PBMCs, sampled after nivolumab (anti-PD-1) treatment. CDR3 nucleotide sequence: TGTGCCAGCAGTTACAACGTATCGGACAGCAGCGAGGGGCAGTACTTC. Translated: CASSYNVSDSSEGQYF.